One and the same sample provided the 26 T cell receptor beta chains below, sequenced in a study of shared clonotypes between healthy human individuals. The assay was immunoSEQ multiplex PCR, and TCRdb's table has in-frame clones only and misses some. The profile covers around 120,000 clones, with around 64% appearing a single time and approximately 25% taken by the ten largest. The specimen sequenced was memory CD8+ T cells sorted from blood. Stated subset: CD45RO+ cells pooled with CCR7-negative TemRA cells. The origin of the receptors is a woman aged 25 to 45 in good health.

This clone was found a few times. The CDR3 sequence is CASSLDLGVAGDEQYF. The CDR3 region has the DNA TGTGCCAGCAGCTTAGATCTCGGGGTAGCGGGCGACGAGCAGTACTTC. The chain links TRBV11-2 to TRBJ2-7, with 7 bases identical to TRBD2. Trimming at V came to 0 bases and at J to 5 bases, leaving 10 bases not matched to a gene. CDR3 length equals 16 residues. Germline lookup yields CDR1 SGHAT and CDR2 FQNNGV.

The chain employs TRBV7-8 and TRBJ2-7; TRBD1 or TRBD2 may be the D gene (7 bases each). V gave up 5 bases and J gave up 0 bases, with 17 bases separating them. Germline loops: CDR1 SGHVS, CDR2 FQNEAQ. CDR3 length equals 16 residues. For the CDR3, the DNA is TGTGCCAGCAGCGTCGTACAGGGGAGGGACTCCTACGAGCAGTACTTC. Protein: CASSVVQGRDSYEQYF.

The CDR3 nucleotides read TGTGCCAGCAGCTTAGAATGGGCAGGGGGGAGCACAGATACGCAGTATTTT. It encodes CASSLEWAGGSTDTQYF. V gene TRBV6-4 combines with J gene TRBJ2-3; TRBD1 might be the D (7 bases). The germline V gene has CDR1 MRHNA and CDR2 SNTAGT. The ends were cut back, 6 bases at V and 0 bases at J, with 19 bases in the middle. The CDR3 has 17 residues.

This clone has ten or more counts. Other DNA sequences in this specimen translate into the identical CDR3. This chain uses TRBV6-5 with TRBJ1-1; D is unclear. The CDR3 contains 13 residues. Trimming took 2 bases from V and 4 from J, leaving 8 bases between them. Germline V gene sequence: CDR1 MNHEY, CDR2 SVGAGI. CDR3 residues: CASSYGEGTEAFF. The DNA for the CDR3 is TGTGCCAGCAGTTACGGGGAAGGCACTGAAGCTTTCTTT.

As concerns this clone: Other DNA sequences in this sample translate to the same CDR3. The chain joins TRBV5-1 to TRBJ2-1, with 7 bases fitting TRBD2. Germline CDR1 is SGHRS and CDR2 is YFSETQ. V lost 2 bases and J lost 0; bases outside the gene matches: 2. This CDR3 contains 15 residues. The CDR3 nucleotides are TGCGCCAGCAGCTTTACGGGGGGCTCCTACAATGAGCAGTTCTTC. It is translated as CASSFTGGSYNEQFF.

This clone has a count of ten or more. The chain couples TRBV25-1 to TRBJ2-3; 11 bases map to TRBD2. The V gene's germline CDR1 is MGHDK and CDR2 SYGVNS. V shed 0 bases and J 12 bases; nucleotides not matched to a gene: 5. There are 14 residues in the CDR3. The CDR3 region has the DNA TGTGCCAGCAGTGAATATGAGGGACTAGCGGATCAGTATTTT. Its translation is CASSEYEGLADQYF.

The rearrangement uses TRBV28 and TRBJ2-2; D unresolved. V was clipped by 8 bases and J by 1 base, with 8 bases between them. Germline V gives CDR1 MDHEN, CDR2 SYDVKM. The CDR3 runs to 13 residues. CDR3 nucleotide sequence: TGTGCCAGCGTGTCGGGGAACACCGGGGAGCTGTTTTTT. Translation: CASVSGNTGELFF.

This clone was seen ten or more times. V usage is TRBV27 and J usage is TRBJ2-3, with 7 nucleotides matching TRBD1. This CDR3 is 15 amino acids long. Trimming removed 3 bases from V and 2 bases from J; junction bases left unmatched: 5. Per germline, CDR1 MNHEY and CDR2 SMNVEV (reference sequence). CDR3 loop: CASSFSGQITDTQYF. CDR3 nucleotide sequence: TGTGCCAGCAGTTTCTCGGGACAGATCACAGATACGCAGTATTTT.

The rearrangement joins TRBV7-8 to TRBJ1-3; D ambiguous. The germline CDR1 and CDR2 sequences are SGHVS and FQNEAQ. CDR3 length equals 16 residues. V lost 1 base, J lost 0 bases, and 10 bases lay in between. The CDR3 is CASSLVSEDSGNTIYF. The CDR3 DNA is TGTGCCAGCAGCTTAGTTTCTGAAGACTCTGGAAACACCATATATTTT. Supplemented by reference TRBV7-8 and TRBJ1-3, the full variable domain reads GAGVSQSPRYKVAKRGQDVALRCDPISGHVSLFWYQQALGQGPEFLTYFQNEAQLDKSGLPSDRFFAERPEGSVSTLKIQRTQQEDSAVYLCASSLVSEDSGNTIYFGEGSWLTVV.

The gene calls are TRBV28 and TRBJ2-5, with D maybe TRBD1 (6 bases). The CDR3 is 16 amino acids. The V end was cut by 2 bases, the J end by 1 base, with 14 bases between. Germline V gives CDR1 MDHEN, CDR2 SYDVKM. CDR3 loop: CASSLRGWGPQETQYF. The CDR3 DNA sequence: TGTGCCAGCAGTTTACGTGGCTGGGGGCCCCAAGAGACCCAGTACTTC. The full variable domain, its missing parts supplied by reference TRBV28 and TRBJ2-5, is DVKVTQSSRYLVKRTGEKVFLECVQDMDHENMFWYRQDPGLGLRLIYFSYDVKMKEKGDIPEGYSVSREKKERFSLILESASTNQTSMYLCASSLRGWGPQETQYFGPGTRLLVL.

This clone was observed at least ten times. V is TRBV7-2 and J is TRBJ2-2, with 9 bases matching TRBD1. The junction had 9 bases not matched to a gene; V was cut back by 7 bases and J by 3 bases. The CDR3 runs to 16 residues. Looked up from germline, CDR1 is SGHTA and CDR2 is FQGNSA. The CDR3 reads CASISTGTGHTGELFF. CDR3 sequence (DNA): TGTGCCAGCATCTCGACCGGGACAGGGCACACCGGGGAGCTGTTTTTT.

This chain joins TRBV5-1 and TRBJ2-7; D may correspond to TRBD1 or TRBD2 (5 bases each). Per germline, CDR1 SGHRS and CDR2 YFSETQ. V was pared by 0 bases and J by 1 base, with 11 bases between. CDR3 length equals 15 residues. As DNA, the CDR3 is TGCGCCAGCAGCTTGGTGGGGACGGAATCCTACGAGCAGTACTTC. Translated, it gives CASSLVGTESYEQYF.

This clone has a handful of counts. This sequence joins TRBV21-1 and TRBJ1-2; TRBD1, the D gene given by the table, was not confirmed from the DNA. TRBV21-1 is labeled a pseudogene. This CDR3 is 14 amino acids long. CDR3 loop: CASSKQGANYGYTF. The CDR3 nucleotides are TGTGCCAGCAGCAAACAGGGGGCTAACTATGGCTACACCTTC.

The genes are TRBV27 and TRBJ2-1; 11 nucleotides match TRBD2. This CDR3 contains 16 residues. The germline V gene has CDR1 MNHEY and CDR2 SMNVEV (reference sequence). With 5 bases clipped from V and 4 bases from J, the junction kept 7 bases outside the gene matches. This chain's CDR3 is CASSPHRLAGYNEQFF. The CDR3 DNA is TGTGCCAGCAGTCCTCACCGACTAGCGGGATACAATGAGCAGTTCTTC.

J is TRBJ2-5 and V is TRBV7-9, with 7 bases aligning to TRBD2. There are 16 residues in the CDR3. Per the germline V gene, CDR1 is SEHNR and CDR2 is FQNEAQ (reference sequence). The ends lost 2 bases at V and 4 bases at J; junction bases unmatched: 10. This chain's CDR3 is CASSLYQGGEGETQYF. Here the CDR3 DNA reads TGTGCCAGCAGCTTATACCAGGGAGGGGAAGGAGAGACCCAGTACTTC.

The chain couples TRBV15 to TRBJ2-7; D is perhaps TRBD2 (6 bases). Germline V gene lookup returns CDR1 LNHNV and CDR2 YYDKDF (reference sequence). V shed 4 bases and J shed 3 bases, with 16 bases lying between them. This CDR3 comprises 15 residues. The CDR3 region is CATSTRGGGFYEQYF. The CDR3 DNA sequence: TGTGCCACCAGCACACGGGGTGGAGGGTTCTACGAGCAGTACTTC.

The V call is TRBV5-6, the J call TRBJ2-7; D may be TRBD2 (5 bases). Germline loops: CDR1 SGHDT, CDR2 YYEEEE. The CDR3 has 14 amino acids. Trimming cost V 5 bases and J 3 bases, with 15 bases left between them. CDR3 sequence (DNA): TGTGCCAGCAGGGACCGGGATTGGAGCTACGAGCAGTACTTC. Its protein product is CASRDRDWSYEQYF.

The chain links TRBV30 to TRBJ1-4, with 7 bases that match TRBD1. The CDR3 loop spans 14 amino acids. V gave up 2 bases and J gave up 2 bases; unmatched junction bases: 2. The germline CDR1 and CDR2 sequences are GTSNPN and SVGIG (reference sequence). CDR3 bases: TGTGCCTGGAGTCCGACAGGGACTAATGAAAAACTGTTTTTT. This translates into CAWSPTGTNEKLFF.

This clone occurred many times. Written as DNA, the CDR3 is TGTGCCAGCAGCTTCTTCGGTAATAGCGGCCACTCCTACGAGCAGTACTTC. Protein sequence: CASSFFGNSGHSYEQYF. The rearrangement joins TRBV5-4 to TRBJ2-7; weak D call: TRBD2 (6 bases). The CDR3 length is 17 residues. Germline V CDR1 and CDR2: SGHNT, YYREEE (reference sequence). The V end lost 2 bases, the J end lost 0 bases, and 18 bases lay between the germline ends.

This clone was recorded only once. V is TRBV30 and J is TRBJ2-4, with a weak D call TRBD2 (6 bases). The CDR3 spans 20 residues. Deletions cut 2 bases from V and 3 bases from J, with 29 bases between. Germline CDR1 and CDR2: GTSNPN and SVGIG (reference sequence). This CDR3 reads CAWSPPSVWGELGGKNIQYF. The CDR3 coding sequence is TGTGCCTGGAGTCCACCCTCTGTTTGGGGAGAGCTGGGGGGCAAAAACATTCAGTACTTC.

The rearrangement joins TRBV5-1 to TRBJ1-1; D unclear. The V end lost 4 bases, the J end lost 0 bases, and 16 bases lay between the germline ends. The germline gives CDR1 SGHRS, CDR2 YFSETQ. The CDR3 is 16 amino acids. The CDR3 protein is CASSAGSGRMNTEAFF. CDR3 DNA sequence: TGCGCCAGCAGCGCCGGATCCGGACGGATGAACACTGAAGCTTTCTTT.

The rearrangement joins TRBV19 to TRBJ2-1, with 9 bases matching TRBD2. The CDR3 runs to 17 residues. Germline CDR1 reads LNHDA; CDR2 reads SQIVND (reference sequence). V dropped 6 bases and J dropped 7; count of bases not matched to a gene: 16. CDR3 protein: CASSGGPHGTSGNEQFF. CDR3 coding DNA: TGTGCCAGTAGCGGCGGCCCTCACGGAACTAGCGGGAATGAGCAGTTCTTC.

This chain uses TRBV19 with TRBJ1-5; 9 nucleotides agree with TRBD1. Germline V gene data show CDR1 as LNHDA and CDR2 as SQIVND (reference sequence). V was clipped by 10 bases and J by 6 bases; unmatched bases: 10. This CDR3 has 14 residues. The CDR3 nucleotides read TGTGCCACCTTGACAGGGGGATTTGGTCAGCCCCAGCATTTT. Protein: CATLTGGFGQPQHF. The whole variable domain, filled in from reference TRBV19 and TRBJ1-5, reads DGGITQSPKYLFRKEGQNVTLSCEQNLNHDAMYWYRQDPGQGLRLIYYSQIVNDFQKGDIAEGYSVSREKKESFPLTVTSAQKNPTAFYLCATLTGGFGQPQHFGDGTRLSIL.

This clone was seen a few times. The chain recombines TRBV28 with TRBJ2-1; no clear D gene. Germline V lookup: CDR1 MDHEN, CDR2 SYDVKM. V was clipped by 4 bases and J by 9 bases, with 7 bases between them. This CDR3 has 11 amino acids. CDR3 sequence: CASSSRLEQFF. CDR3 nucleotides: TGTGCCAGCAGTTCGAGGCTTGAGCAGTTCTTC.

The sample holds many counts of this clone. This chain uses TRBV28 with TRBJ2-7; TRBD2 matches at 7 bases. Germline CDR1 MDHEN, CDR2 SYDVKM. After removal of 6 bases from V and 3 bases from J, the junction contained 14 bases not matched to a gene. This CDR3 spans 16 amino acids. The CDR3 DNA reads TGTGCCAGCAGCTTACCCATAGCGGGCACCCGCTACGAGCAGTACTTC. Its protein is CASSLPIAGTRYEQYF.

CDR3: CSVEMTSSYEQYF. CDR3 DNA sequence: TGCAGCGTTGAGATGACATCATCCTACGAGCAGTACTTC. The chain combines TRBV29-1 with TRBJ2-7; D is unclear. V was cut by 3 bases and J by 1 base, with 10 bases left in between. The germline gives CDR1 SQVTM, CDR2 ANQGSEA. The CDR3 has 13 residues.